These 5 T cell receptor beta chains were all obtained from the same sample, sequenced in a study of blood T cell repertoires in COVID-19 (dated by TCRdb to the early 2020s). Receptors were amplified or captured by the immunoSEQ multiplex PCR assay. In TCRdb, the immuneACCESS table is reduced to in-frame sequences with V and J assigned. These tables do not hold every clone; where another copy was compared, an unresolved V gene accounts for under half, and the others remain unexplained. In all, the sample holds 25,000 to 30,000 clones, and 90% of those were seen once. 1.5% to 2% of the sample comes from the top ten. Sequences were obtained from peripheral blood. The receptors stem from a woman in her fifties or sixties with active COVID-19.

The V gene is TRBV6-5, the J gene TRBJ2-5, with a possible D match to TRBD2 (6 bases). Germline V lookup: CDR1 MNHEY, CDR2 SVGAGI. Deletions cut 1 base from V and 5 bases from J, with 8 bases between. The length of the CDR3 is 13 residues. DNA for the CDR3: TGTGCCAGCAGTTACTACGGAGGGGAGACCCAGTACTTC. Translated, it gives CASSYYGGETQYF.

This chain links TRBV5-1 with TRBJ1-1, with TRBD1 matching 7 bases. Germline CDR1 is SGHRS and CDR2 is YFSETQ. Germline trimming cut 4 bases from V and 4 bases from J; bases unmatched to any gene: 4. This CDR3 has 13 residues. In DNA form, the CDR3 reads TGCGCCAGCAGCCTTCAGGGGGGCACTGAAGCTTTCTTT. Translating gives CASSLQGGTEAFF.

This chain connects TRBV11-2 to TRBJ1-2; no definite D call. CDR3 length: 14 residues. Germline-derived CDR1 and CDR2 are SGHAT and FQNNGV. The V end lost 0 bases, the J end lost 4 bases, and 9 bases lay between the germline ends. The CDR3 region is CASSLDPTFYGYTF. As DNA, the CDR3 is TGTGCCAGCAGCTTAGACCCTACGTTCTATGGCTACACCTTC.

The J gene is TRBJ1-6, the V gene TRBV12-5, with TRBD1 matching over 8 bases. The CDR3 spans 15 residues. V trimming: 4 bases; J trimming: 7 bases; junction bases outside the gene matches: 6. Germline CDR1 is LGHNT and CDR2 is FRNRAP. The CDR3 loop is CASGSLDRENSPLHF. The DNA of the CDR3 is TGTGCTAGTGGTTCCCTGGACAGGGAGAATTCACCCCTCCACTTT.

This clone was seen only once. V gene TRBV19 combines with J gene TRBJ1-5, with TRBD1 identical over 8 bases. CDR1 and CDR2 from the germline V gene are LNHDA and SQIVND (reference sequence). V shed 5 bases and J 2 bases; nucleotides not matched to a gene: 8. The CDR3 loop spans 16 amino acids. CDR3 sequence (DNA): TGTGCCAGTAGTGTTCAGGGGGCGGTTGGCAATCAGCCCCAGCATTTT. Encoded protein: CASSVQGAVGNQPQHF.